This T cell receptor beta chain derives from a study of blood T cells in healthy people across ages. Study-level results: Roughly linearly, TCR beta diversity per million T cells fell as age increased.

Comment on this clonotype: No antigen is known for it.

A J-beta primer mix and a sample-barcoded 5' primer were used in a second PCR of roughly 7 to 12 cycles. Using its own MiXCR run on the 5' RACE reads, TCRdb lists one record per CDR3 protein. The repertoire has roughly 550,000 distinct CDR3 sequences, 24% of them found once; the top ten carry 7.5% to 9%. The CDR3 is 12 residues long. V was clipped by 5 bases and J by 5 bases, with 7 bases between them. This sample was shared with a second study, whose subject was T cells of mothers and their children. From that second work: Over five children and their three healthy Caucasian mothers were the donors. Related mother-child pairs shared slightly more overlap than unrelated pairs, but the difference was non-significant.

This TCR came from a boy between 10 and 17 years old in good health. The specimen was blood. This chain connects TRBV12-3 or TRBV12-4 to TRBJ2-1; D remains unclear. In DNA, the CDR3 is TGTGCCAGCAGTCGACAAGACAATGAGCAGTTCTTC. Encoded protein: CASSRQDNEQFF.